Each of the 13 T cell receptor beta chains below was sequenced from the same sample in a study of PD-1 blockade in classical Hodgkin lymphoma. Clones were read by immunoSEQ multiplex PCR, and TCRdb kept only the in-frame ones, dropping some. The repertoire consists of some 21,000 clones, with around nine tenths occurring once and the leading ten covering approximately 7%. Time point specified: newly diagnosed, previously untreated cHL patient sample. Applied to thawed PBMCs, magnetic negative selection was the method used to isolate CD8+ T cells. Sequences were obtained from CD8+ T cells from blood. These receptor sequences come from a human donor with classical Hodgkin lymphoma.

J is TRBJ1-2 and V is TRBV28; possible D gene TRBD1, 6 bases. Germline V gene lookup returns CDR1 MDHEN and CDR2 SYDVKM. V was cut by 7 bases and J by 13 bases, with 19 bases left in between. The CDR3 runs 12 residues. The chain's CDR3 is CASTPRGIGGTF. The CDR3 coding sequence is TGTGCCAGCACCCCAAGAGGGATAGGGGGCACCTTC.

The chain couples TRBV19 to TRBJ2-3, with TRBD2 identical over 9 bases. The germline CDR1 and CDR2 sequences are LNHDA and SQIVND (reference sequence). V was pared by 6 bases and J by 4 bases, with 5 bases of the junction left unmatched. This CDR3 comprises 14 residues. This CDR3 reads CASRFGGGADTQYF. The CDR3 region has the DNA TGTGCCAGTAGGTTCGGCGGGGGGGCAGATACGCAGTATTTT. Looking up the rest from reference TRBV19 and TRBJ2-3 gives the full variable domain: DGGITQSPKYLFRKEGQNVTLSCEQNLNHDAMYWYRQDPGQGLRLIYYSQIVNDFQKGDIAEGYSVSREKKESFPLTVTSAQKNPTAFYLCASRFGGGADTQYFGPGTRLTVL.

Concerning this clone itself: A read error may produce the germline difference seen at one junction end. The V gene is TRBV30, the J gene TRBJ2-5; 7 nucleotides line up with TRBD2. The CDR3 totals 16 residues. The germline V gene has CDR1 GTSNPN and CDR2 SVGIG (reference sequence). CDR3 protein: CAWANWGEGDQETQYF. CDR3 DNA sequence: TGTGCCTGGGCGAACTGGGGGGAGGGTGACCAGGAGACCCAGTACTTC.

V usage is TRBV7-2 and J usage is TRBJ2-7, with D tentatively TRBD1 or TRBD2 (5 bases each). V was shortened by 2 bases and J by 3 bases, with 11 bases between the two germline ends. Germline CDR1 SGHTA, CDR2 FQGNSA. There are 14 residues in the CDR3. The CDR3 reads CASSLSSGHYEQYF. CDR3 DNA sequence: TGTGCCAGCAGCTTATCCAGCGGACACTACGAGCAGTACTTC.

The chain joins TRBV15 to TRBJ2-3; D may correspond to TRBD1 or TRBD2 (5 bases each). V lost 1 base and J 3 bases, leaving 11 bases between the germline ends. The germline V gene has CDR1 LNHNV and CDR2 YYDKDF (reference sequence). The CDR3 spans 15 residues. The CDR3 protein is CATSRGDLRTDTQYF. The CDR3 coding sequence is TGTGCCACCAGCAGAGGGGACCTTCGGACAGATACGCAGTATTTT.

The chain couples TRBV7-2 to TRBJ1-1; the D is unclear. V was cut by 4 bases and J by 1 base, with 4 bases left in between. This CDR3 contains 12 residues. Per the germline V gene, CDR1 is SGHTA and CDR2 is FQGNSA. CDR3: CASSSPNTEAFF. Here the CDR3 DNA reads TGTGCCAGCAGCTCTCCGAACACTGAAGCTTTCTTT.

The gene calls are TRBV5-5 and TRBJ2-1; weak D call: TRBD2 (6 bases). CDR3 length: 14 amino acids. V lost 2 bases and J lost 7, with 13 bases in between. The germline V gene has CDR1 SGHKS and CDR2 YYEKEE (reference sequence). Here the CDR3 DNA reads TGTGCCAGCAGCTTAGGAGGCAGCGGGAATGAGCAGTTCTTC. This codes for CASSLGGSGNEQFF.

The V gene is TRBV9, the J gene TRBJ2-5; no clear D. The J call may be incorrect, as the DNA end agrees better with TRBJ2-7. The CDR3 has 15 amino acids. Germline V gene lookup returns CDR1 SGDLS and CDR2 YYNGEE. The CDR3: CASSVDASTSYEQYF. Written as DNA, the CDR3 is TGTGCCAGCAGCGTAGACGCCAGCACCTCCTACGAGCAGTACTTC.

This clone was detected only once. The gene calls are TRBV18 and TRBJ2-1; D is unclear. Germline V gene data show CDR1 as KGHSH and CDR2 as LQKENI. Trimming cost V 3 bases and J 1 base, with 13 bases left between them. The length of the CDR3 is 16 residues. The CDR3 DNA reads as TGTGCCAGCTCACCGGCCGGTCGGAGTTCCTACAATGAGCAGTTCTTC. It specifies CASSPAGRSSYNEQFF.

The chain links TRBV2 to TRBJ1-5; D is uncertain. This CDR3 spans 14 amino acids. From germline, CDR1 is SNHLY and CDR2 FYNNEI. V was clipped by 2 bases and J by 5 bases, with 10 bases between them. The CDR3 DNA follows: TGTGCCAGCAGTGAATTGGGGAGGGATCAGCCCCAGCATTTT. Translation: CASSELGRDQPQHF.

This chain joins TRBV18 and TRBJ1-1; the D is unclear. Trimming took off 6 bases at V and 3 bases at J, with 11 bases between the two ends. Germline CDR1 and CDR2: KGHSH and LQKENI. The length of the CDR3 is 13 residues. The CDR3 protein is CASSPALDTEAFF. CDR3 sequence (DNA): TGTGCCAGCTCCCCAGCACTGGACACTGAAGCTTTCTTT.

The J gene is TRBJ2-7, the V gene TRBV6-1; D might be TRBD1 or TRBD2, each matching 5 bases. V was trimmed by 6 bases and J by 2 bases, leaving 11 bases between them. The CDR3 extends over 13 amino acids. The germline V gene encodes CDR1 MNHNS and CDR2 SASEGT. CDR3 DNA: TGTGCCAGCAGCCCCGGGACCACCTACGAGCAGTACTTC. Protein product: CASSPGTTYEQYF.

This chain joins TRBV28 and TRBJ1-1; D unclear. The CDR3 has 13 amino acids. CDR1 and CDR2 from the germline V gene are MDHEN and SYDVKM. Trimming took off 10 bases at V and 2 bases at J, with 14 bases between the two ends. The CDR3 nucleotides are TGTGCCACCAGACGGACCGTCAACACTGAAGCTTTCTTT. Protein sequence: CATRRTVNTEAFF.